These 9 T cell receptor beta chains were sequenced from one sample in a study of OX40 agonist ivuxolimab in advanced cancers. The method was immunoSEQ multiplex PCR; TCRdb's version includes in-frame clones alone and lacks a portion of them. Altogether tens of thousands of clones are present, over 75% being singletons, with the ten largest covering around a quarter. The sequencing used CD4+ or CD8+ T cells sorted from blood, collected in a trial of the OX40 agonist ivuxolimab. All receptors derive from an adult with an advanced solid tumor such as melanoma, head and neck, liver or kidney cancer.

The rearrangement joins TRBV19 to TRBJ2-5, with 10 bases identical to TRBD1. The DNA end lines up better with TRBJ2-7; the J call may be wrong. The CDR3 is 12 residues long. Germline values: CDR1 LNHDA, CDR2 SQIVND (reference sequence). In nucleotides, the CDR3 is TGTGCCAGCCGGGACAGGGGCTACGAGCAGTACTTC. This codes for CASRDRGYEQYF.

This clone has only one observation. The chain carries TRBV2 and TRBJ2-4; 7 nucleotides align to TRBD2. Losses at the gene ends were 2 bases for V and 6 bases for J; bases not matched to a gene: 13. Germline V CDR1 and CDR2: SNHLY, FYNNEI. The length of the CDR3 is 17 residues. DNA for the CDR3: TGTGCCAGCAGTGAAAGCGTGGGGGGGGAGATGGGAAACATTCAGTACTTC. This translates into CASSESVGGEMGNIQYF.

The chain is built from TRBV28 and TRBJ1-4; no clear D. V lost 7 bases and J 3 bases, leaving 15 bases between the germline ends. CDR1 is MDHEN and CDR2 is SYDVKM in the germline V gene. CDR3 length: 15 residues. This CDR3 reads CASIPYRGANEKLFF. The CDR3 nucleotides are TGTGCCAGCATCCCCTACAGAGGAGCTAATGAAAAACTGTTTTTT.

The chain recombines TRBV25-1 with TRBJ1-4; TRBD1 might be the D (6 bases). The germline V gene encodes CDR1 MGHDK and CDR2 SYGVNS. The CDR3 sequence is 15 residues long. V was shortened by 4 bases and J by 7 bases, with 16 bases between the two germline ends. CDR3 sequence reads: CASSGPGTSFEKLFF. The DNA for the CDR3 is TGTGCCAGCAGTGGCCCCGGGACAAGCTTTGAAAAACTGTTTTTT.

The rearrangement joins TRBV7-2 to TRBJ2-3; TRBD2 aligns across 7 bases. The CDR3 is 15 amino acids. Germline V gene sequence: CDR1 SGHTA, CDR2 FQGNSA. J gave up 1 base and V 2 bases, and 3 bases lay outside the gene matches. The chain's CDR3 is CASSLLAGGTDTQYF. DNA of the CDR3: TGTGCCAGCAGCTTACTTGCGGGGGGCACAGATACGCAGTATTTT.

The chain is built from TRBV28 and TRBJ2-5; no clear D gene. Germline CDR1 is MDHEN and CDR2 is SYDVKM. The CDR3 sequence is 14 residues long. V lost 3 bases, J lost 2 bases, and 10 bases lay in between. CDR3 bases: TGTGCCAGCAGTTTGGGTAGGGATCAAGAGACCCAGTACTTC. This encodes CASSLGRDQETQYF.

The CDR3: CAVTDRDNEKLFF. In nucleotides, the CDR3 is TGTGCCGTGACCGACCGGGATAATGAAAAACTGTTTTTT. This chain uses TRBV5-4 with TRBJ1-4, with D uncertain. Germline assignment: CDR1 SGHNT and CDR2 YYREEE (reference sequence). CDR3 length: 13 amino acids. V was cut by 10 bases and J by 4 bases, with 14 bases left in between.

The V and J genes are TRBV10-2 and TRBJ2-3; 8 nucleotides match TRBD2. The CDR3 length is 14 residues. V gave up 8 bases and J gave up 5 bases; unmatched junction bases: 9. CDR1 WSHSY and CDR2 SAAADI come from the germline V gene. Here the CDR3 reads CASEKREQGDTQYF. In DNA, the CDR3 is TGCGCCAGCGAGAAGCGGGAGCAGGGAGATACGCAGTATTTT.

The chain employs TRBV15 and TRBJ2-1; 11 bases are shared with TRBD2. Losses at the gene ends were 2 bases for V and 10 bases for J; bases not matched to a gene: 10. Germline CDR1 LNHNV, CDR2 YYDKDF (reference sequence). The CDR3 runs 16 residues. The CDR3 here is CATSRPGTSGAVEQFF. DNA of the CDR3: TGTGCCACCAGCAGACCGGGGACTAGCGGAGCGGTCGAGCAGTTCTTC.